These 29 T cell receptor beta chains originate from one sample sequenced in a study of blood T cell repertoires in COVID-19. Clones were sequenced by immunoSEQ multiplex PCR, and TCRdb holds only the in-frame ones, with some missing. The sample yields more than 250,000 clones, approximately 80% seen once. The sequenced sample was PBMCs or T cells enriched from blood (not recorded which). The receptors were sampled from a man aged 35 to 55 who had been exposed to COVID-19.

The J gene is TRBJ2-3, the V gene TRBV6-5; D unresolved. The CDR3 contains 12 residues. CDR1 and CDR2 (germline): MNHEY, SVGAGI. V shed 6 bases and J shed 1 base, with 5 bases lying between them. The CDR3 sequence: CASRTGTDTQYF. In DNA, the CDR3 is TGTGCCAGCAGGACTGGCACAGATACGCAGTATTTT.

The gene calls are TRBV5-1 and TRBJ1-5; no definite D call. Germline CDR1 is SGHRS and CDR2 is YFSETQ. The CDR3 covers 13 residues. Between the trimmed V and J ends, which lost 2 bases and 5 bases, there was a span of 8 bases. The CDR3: CASSLWEDQPQHF. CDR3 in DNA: TGCGCCAGCAGCTTATGGGAGGATCAGCCCCAGCATTTT.

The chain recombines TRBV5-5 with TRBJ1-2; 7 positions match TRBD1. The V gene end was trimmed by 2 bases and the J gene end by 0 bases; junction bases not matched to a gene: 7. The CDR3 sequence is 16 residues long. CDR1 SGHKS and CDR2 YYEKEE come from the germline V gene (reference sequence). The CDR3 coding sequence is TGTGCCAGCAGCTTTCGCAGGGGGAGAGCTAACTATGGCTACACCTTC. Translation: CASSFRRGRANYGYTF.

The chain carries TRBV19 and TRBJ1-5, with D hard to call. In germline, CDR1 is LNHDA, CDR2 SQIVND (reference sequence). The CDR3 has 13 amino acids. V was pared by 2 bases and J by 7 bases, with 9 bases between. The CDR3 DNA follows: TGTGCCAGTAGTATAACTCCTAGGCAGCCCCAGCATTTT. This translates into CASSITPRQPQHF.

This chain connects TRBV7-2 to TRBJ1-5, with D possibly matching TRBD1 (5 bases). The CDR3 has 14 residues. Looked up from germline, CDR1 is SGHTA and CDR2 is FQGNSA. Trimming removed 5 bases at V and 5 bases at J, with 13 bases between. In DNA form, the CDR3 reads TGTGCCAGCAGCGGGGGGGTCGGGGATCAGCCCCAGCATTTT. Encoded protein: CASSGGVGDQPQHF. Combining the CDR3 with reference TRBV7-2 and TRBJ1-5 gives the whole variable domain GAGVSQSPSNKVTEKGKDVELRCDPISGHTALYWYRQSLGQGLEFLIYFQGNSAPDKSGLPSDRFSAERTGGSVSTLTIQRTQQEDSAVYLCASSGGVGDQPQHFGDGTRLSIL.

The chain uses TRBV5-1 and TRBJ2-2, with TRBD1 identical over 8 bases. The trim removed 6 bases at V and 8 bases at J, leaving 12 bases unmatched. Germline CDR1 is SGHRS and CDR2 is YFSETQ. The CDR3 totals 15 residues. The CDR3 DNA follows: TGCGCCAGCAACCCGGACAGGGCACTGTCTGGGGAGCTGTTTTTT. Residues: CASNPDRALSGELFF.

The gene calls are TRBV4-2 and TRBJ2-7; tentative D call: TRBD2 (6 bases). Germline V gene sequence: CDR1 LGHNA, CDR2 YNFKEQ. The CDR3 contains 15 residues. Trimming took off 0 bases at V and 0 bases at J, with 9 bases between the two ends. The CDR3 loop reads CASSQEMGGSYEQYF. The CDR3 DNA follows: TGTGCCAGCAGCCAAGAAATGGGAGGCTCCTACGAGCAGTACTTC.

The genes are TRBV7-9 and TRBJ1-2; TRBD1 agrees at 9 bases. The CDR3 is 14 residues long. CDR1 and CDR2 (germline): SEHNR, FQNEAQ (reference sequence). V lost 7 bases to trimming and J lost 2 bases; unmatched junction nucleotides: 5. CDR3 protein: CASIPGTGNYGYTF. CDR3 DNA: TGTGCCAGCATCCCCGGGACAGGGAACTATGGCTACACCTTC. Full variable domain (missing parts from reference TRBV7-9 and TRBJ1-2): DTGVSQNPRHKITKRGQNVTFRCDPISEHNRLYWYRQTLGQGPEFLTYFQNEAQLEKSRLLSDRFSAERPKGSFSTLEIQRTEQGDSAMYLCASIPGTGNYGYTFGSGTRLTVV.

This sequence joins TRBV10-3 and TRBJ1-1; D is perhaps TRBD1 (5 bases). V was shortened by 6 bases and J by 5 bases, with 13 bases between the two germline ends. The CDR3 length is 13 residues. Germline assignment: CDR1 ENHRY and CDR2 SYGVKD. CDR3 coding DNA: TGTGCCATCAGCCCGGGGGAGGGAACTGAAGCTTTCTTT. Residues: CAISPGEGTEAFF.

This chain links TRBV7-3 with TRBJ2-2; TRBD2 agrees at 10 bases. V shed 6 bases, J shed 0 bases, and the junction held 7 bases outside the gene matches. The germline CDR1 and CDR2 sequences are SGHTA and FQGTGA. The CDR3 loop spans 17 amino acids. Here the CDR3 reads CASSSSGRAANTGELFF. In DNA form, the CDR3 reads TGTGCCAGCAGTTCCAGCGGGAGGGCCGCGAACACCGGGGAGCTGTTTTTT.

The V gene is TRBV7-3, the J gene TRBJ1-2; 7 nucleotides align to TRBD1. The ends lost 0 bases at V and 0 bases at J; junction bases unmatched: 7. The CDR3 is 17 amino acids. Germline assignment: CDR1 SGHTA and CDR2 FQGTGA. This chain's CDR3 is CASSLTSYTGANYGYTF. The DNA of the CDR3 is TGTGCCAGCAGCTTAACGTCTTACACAGGGGCTAACTATGGCTACACCTTC.

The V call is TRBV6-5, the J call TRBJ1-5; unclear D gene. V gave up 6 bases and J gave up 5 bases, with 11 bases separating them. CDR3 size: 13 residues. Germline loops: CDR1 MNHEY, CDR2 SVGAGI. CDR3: CASRPGDHQPQHF. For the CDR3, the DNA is TGTGCCAGCAGACCCGGGGATCATCAGCCCCAGCATTTT.

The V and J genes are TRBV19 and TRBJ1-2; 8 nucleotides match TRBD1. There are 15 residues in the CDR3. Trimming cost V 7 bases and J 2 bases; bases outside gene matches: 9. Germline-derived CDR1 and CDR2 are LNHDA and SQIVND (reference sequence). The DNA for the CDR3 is TGTGCCAGTACCCTGACGGACAGGGTCAACTATGGCTACACCTTC. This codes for CASTLTDRVNYGYTF.

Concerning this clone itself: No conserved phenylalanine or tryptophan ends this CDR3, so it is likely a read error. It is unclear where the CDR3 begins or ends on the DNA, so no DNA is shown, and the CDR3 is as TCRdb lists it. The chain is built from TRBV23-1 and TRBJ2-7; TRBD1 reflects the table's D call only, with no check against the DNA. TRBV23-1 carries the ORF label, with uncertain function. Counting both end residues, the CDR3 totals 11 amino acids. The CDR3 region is CASRTGGTCFC.

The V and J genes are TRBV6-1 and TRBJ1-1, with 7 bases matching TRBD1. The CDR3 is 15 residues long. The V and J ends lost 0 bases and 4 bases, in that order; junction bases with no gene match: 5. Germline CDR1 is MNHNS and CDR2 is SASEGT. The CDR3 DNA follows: TGTGCCAGCAGTGAAGCGCAGGGGGTAGGCACTGAAGCTTTCTTT. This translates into CASSEAQGVGTEAFF.

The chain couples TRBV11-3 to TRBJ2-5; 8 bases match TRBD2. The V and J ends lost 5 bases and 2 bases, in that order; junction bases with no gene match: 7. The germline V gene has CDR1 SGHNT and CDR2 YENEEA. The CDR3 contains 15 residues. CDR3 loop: CASSPGTSAQETQYF. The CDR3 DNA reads TGTGCCAGCAGCCCGGGGACTAGTGCTCAAGAGACCCAGTACTTC. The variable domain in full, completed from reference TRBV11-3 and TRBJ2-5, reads EAGVVQSPRYKIIEKKQPVAFWCNPISGHNTLYWYLQNLGQGPELLIRYENEEAVDDSQLPKDRFSAERLKGVDSTLKIQPAELGDSAVYLCASSPGTSAQETQYFGPGTRLLVL.

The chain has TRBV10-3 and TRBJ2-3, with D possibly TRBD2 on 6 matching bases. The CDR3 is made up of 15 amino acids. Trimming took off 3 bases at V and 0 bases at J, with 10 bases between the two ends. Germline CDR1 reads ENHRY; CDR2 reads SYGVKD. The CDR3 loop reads CAISELASSTDTQYF. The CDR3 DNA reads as TGTGCCATCAGTGAACTAGCCTCTAGCACAGATACGCAGTATTTT.

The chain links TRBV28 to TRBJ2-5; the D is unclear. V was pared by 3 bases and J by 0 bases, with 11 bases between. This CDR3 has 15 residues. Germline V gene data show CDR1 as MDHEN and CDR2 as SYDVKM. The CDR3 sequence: CASSLGAEYQETQYF. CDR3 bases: TGTGCCAGCAGTTTGGGCGCCGAGTACCAAGAGACCCAGTACTTC.

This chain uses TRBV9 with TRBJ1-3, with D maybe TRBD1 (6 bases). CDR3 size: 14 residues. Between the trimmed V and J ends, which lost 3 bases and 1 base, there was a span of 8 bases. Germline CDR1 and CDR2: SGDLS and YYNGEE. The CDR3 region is CASSGQESGNTIYF. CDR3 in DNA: TGTGCCAGCAGCGGACAGGAGTCTGGAAACACCATATATTTT.

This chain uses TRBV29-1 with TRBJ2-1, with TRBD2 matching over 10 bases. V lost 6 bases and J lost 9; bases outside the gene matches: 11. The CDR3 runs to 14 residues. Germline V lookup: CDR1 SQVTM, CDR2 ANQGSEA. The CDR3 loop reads CSVSRASGSTEQFF. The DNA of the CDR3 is TGCAGCGTGTCCCGGGCTAGCGGGAGTACTGAGCAGTTCTTC.

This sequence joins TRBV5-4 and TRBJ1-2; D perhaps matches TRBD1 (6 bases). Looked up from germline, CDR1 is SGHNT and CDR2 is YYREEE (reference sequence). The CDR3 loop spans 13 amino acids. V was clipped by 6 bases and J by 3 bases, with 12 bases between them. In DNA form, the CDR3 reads TGTGCCAGCACCGATAGGGGGTACTATGGCTACACCTTC. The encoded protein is CASTDRGYYGYTF.

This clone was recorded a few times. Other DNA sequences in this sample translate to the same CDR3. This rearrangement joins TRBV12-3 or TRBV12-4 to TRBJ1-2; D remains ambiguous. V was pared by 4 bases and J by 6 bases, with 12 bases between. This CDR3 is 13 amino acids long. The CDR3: CASSSRTGNGYTF. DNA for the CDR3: TGTGCCAGCAGTTCCAGGACGGGAAATGGCTACACCTTC.

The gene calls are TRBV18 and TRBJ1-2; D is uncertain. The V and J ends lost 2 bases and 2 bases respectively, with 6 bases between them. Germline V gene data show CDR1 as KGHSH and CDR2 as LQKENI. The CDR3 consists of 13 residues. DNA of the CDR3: TGTGCCAGCTCACCAGCGGTCAACTATGGCTACACCTTC. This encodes CASSPAVNYGYTF.

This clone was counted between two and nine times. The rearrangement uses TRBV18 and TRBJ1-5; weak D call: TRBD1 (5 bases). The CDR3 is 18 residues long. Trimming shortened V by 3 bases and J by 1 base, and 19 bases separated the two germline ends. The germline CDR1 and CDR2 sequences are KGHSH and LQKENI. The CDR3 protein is CASSPTVGAFYSNQPQHF. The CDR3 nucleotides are TGTGCCAGCTCACCCACTGTAGGGGCGTTTTACAGCAATCAGCCCCAGCATTTT.

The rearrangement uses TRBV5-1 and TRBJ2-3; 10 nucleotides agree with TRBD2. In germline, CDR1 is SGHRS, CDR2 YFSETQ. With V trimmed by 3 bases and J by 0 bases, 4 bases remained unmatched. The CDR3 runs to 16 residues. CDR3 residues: CASSSETSGSTDTQYF. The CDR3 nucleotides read TGCGCCAGCAGCTCAGAGACTAGCGGGAGCACAGATACGCAGTATTTT.

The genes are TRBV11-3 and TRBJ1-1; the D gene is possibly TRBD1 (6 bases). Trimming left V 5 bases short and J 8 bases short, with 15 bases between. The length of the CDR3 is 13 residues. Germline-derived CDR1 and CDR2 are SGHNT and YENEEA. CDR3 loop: CASSVLTGLEAFF. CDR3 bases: TGTGCCAGCAGCGTGCTCACAGGGCTAGAAGCTTTCTTT.

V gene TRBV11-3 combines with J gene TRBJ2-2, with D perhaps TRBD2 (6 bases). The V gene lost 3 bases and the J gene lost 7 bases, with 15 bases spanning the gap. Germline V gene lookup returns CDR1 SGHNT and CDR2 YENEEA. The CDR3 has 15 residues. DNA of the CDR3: TGTGCCAGCAGCTTTGATACCGGGAGAGGCGGGGAGCTGTTTTTT. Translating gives CASSFDTGRGGELFF.

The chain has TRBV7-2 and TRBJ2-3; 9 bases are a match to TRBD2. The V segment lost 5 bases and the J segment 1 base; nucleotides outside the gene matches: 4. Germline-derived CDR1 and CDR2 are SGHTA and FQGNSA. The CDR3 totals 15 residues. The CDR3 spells CASSILAGRTDTQYF. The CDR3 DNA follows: TGTGCCAGCAGCATCCTAGCGGGGCGCACAGATACGCAGTATTTT. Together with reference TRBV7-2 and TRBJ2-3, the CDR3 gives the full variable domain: GAGVSQSPSNKVTEKGKDVELRCDPISGHTALYWYRQSLGQGLEFLIYFQGNSAPDKSGLPSDRFSAERTGGSVSTLTIQRTQQEDSAVYLCASSILAGRTDTQYFGPGTRLTVL.

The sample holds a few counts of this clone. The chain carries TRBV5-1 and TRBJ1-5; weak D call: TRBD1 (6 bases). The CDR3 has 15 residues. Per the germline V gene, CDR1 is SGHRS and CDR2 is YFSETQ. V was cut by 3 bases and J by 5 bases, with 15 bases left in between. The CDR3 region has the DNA TGCGCCAGCAGCTACGAAACAGGGAACTATCAGCCCCAGCATTTT. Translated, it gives CASSYETGNYQPQHF.